This entry lists 12 T cell receptor beta chains sequenced from one sample in a study of cytomegalovirus exposure and HLA in healthy donors. This PCR relied on a set of 60 Vbeta primers and 13 Jbeta primers. Some clones are missing from TCRdb's copy, which holds only in-frame ones; the method was immunoSEQ multiplex PCR. The table has 150,000 to 200,000 clones, 81% seen once. Material: PBMCs. Receptors were obtained from a man between 18 and 29 years old in good health and CMV-seronegative.

This clone came up a few times. The chain employs TRBV5-6 and TRBJ1-3; no clear D. Between the trimmed V and J ends, which lost 4 bases and 0 bases, there was a span of 14 bases. Germline CDR1 reads SGHDT; CDR2 reads YYEEEE. The CDR3 loop spans 16 amino acids. For the CDR3, the DNA is TGTGCCAGCAGCCCTGGAGGTACGGTCTCTGGAAACACCATATATTTT. Amino acids: CASSPGGTVSGNTIYF.

The J gene is TRBJ2-6, the V gene TRBV27; no clear D. This CDR3 is built from 14 residues. Trimming cost V 3 bases and J 2 bases, with 5 bases left between them. Looked up from germline, CDR1 is MNHEY and CDR2 is SMNVEV (reference sequence). CDR3 coding DNA: TGTGCCAGCAGTTTGAGTACTGGGGCCAACGTCCTGACTTTC. This codes for CASSLSTGANVLTF.

This chain uses TRBV7-2 with TRBJ2-5; 10 bases are shared with TRBD1. The CDR3 has 17 residues. V was clipped by 4 bases and J by 6 bases; unmatched bases: 14. Germline CDR1 reads SGHTA; CDR2 reads FQGNSA. For the CDR3, the DNA is TGTGCCAGCAGCTCCGCCCCGGGACAGGGGCGTCAACAGACCCAGTACTTC. This codes for CASSSAPGQGRQQTQYF.

This clone was counted only a few times. The chain couples TRBV5-6 to TRBJ1-3; no clear D. V was cut by 4 bases and J by 1 base, with 9 bases left in between. The CDR3 contains 14 residues. CDR1 SGHDT and CDR2 YYEEEE come from the germline V gene. CDR3 sequence reads: CASSPNGSGNTIYF. Written as DNA, the CDR3 is TGTGCCAGCAGCCCAAACGGGTCTGGAAACACCATATATTTT. Complete variable domain (other parts from reference TRBV5-6 and TRBJ1-3): DAGVTQSPTHLIKTRGQQVTLRCSPKSGHDTVSWYQQALGQGPQFIFQYYEEEERQRGNFPDRFSGHQFPNYSSELNVNALLLGDSALYLCASSPNGSGNTIYFGEGSWLTVV.

This chain uses TRBV27 with TRBJ2-3, with D perhaps TRBD1 (5 bases). CDR1 and CDR2 (germline): MNHEY, SMNVEV (reference sequence). V lost 6 bases and J lost 7, with 17 bases in between. The CDR3 covers 14 residues. The CDR3 sequence is CASSPSQGIHTQYF. In nucleotides, the CDR3 is TGTGCCAGCAGCCCTTCCCAGGGTATACATACGCAGTATTTT.

This sequence joins TRBV9 and TRBJ2-1; D is unresolved. This CDR3 has 13 amino acids. CDR1 and CDR2 from the germline V gene are SGDLS and YYNGEE. V gave up 0 bases and J gave up 3 bases, with 4 bases separating them. The CDR3 nucleotides are TGTGCCAGCAGCGTAGACAGCTACAATGAGCAGTTCTTC. This codes for CASSVDSYNEQFF.

This clone was counted once. The rearrangement uses TRBV14 and TRBJ2-7; TRBD2 aligns across 8 bases. The V gene end was trimmed by 0 bases and the J gene end by 3 bases; junction bases not matched to a gene: 7. From germline, CDR1 is SGHDN and CDR2 FVKESK. CDR3 size: 16 residues. The CDR3 reads CASSQETSGDHYEQYF. The CDR3 region has the DNA TGTGCCAGCAGCCAAGAAACTAGCGGAGACCACTACGAGCAGTACTTC.

This sequence joins TRBV5-5 and TRBJ1-1, with D tentatively TRBD1 (5 bases). V was trimmed by 0 bases and J by 3 bases, leaving 12 bases between them. The CDR3 totals 15 residues. Germline values: CDR1 SGHKS, CDR2 YYEKEE (reference sequence). CDR3 loop: CASSLAKGLYTEAFF. CDR3 DNA sequence: TGTGCCAGCAGCTTGGCCAAGGGACTCTACACTGAAGCTTTCTTT. The full variable domain, with the rest looked up from reference TRBV5-5 and TRBJ1-1, is DAGVTQSPTHLIKTRGQQVTLRCSPISGHKSVSWYQQVLGQGPQFIFQYYEKEERGRGNFPDRFSARQFPNYSSELNVNALLLGDSALYLCASSLAKGLYTEAFFGQGTRLTVV.

The sample holds one count of this clone. The chain employs TRBV15 and TRBJ1-1, with 7 bases fitting TRBD1. Germline V gene sequence: CDR1 LNHNV, CDR2 YYDKDF (reference sequence). V lost 2 bases, J lost 4 bases, and 4 bases stayed unmatched. CDR3 length equals 14 residues. The CDR3 loop is CATSRSTGVTEAFF. The CDR3 region has the DNA TGTGCCACCAGCAGAAGTACAGGGGTCACTGAAGCTTTCTTT.

This clone came up once. The rearrangement joins TRBV9 to TRBJ2-5; 7 nucleotides line up with TRBD1. Germline V gene data show CDR1 as SGDLS and CDR2 as YYNGEE. V shed 9 bases, J shed 5 bases, and the junction held 19 bases outside the gene matches. The CDR3 sequence is 16 residues long. The CDR3 DNA reads TGTGCCACCACGGCCGAAAGGGGGCGAGGGTCGGAGACCCAGTACTTC. Its translation: CATTAERGRGSETQYF.

J is TRBJ2-2 and V is TRBV10-3; 7 bases are shared with TRBD1. Germline V lookup: CDR1 ENHRY, CDR2 SYGVKD. CDR3 length equals 15 residues. The V gene end was trimmed by 6 bases and the J gene end by 0 bases; junction bases not matched to a gene: 4. The CDR3 here is CAIRTGTANTGELFF. CDR3 bases: TGTGCCATCAGGACCGGGACAGCGAACACCGGGGAGCTGTTTTTT.

The CDR3 DNA reads as TGTGCCAGTTCCCCCGGGGGCACTGAAGCTTTCTTT. This codes for CASSPGGTEAFF. The chain recombines TRBV27 with TRBJ1-1; D perhaps matches TRBD1 (5 bases). V lost 9 bases to trimming and J lost 4 bases, with 12 bases between them. CDR3 length: 12 residues. Germline lookup yields CDR1 MNHEY and CDR2 SMNVEV (reference sequence).